The 11 T cell receptor beta chains reported below all come from one sample, sequenced in a study of response to subunit inactivated influenza vaccine. TCRdb re-analysed the RT-PCR reads in MiXCR, keeping a single row per CDR3 protein. The data contain some 640,000 distinct CDR3 sequences, over 11% of them singletons. This specimen was PBMCs from blood, taken 14 days before vaccination. The receptors stem from a man aged 45-65 years who received an inactivated influenza vaccine.

The chain has TRBV7-2 and TRBJ1-2, with 7 nucleotides matching TRBD1. The CDR3 is 15 residues long. The V gene end was trimmed by 5 bases and the J gene end by 4 bases; junction bases not matched to a gene: 10. CDR1 and CDR2 from the germline V gene are SGHTA and FQGNSA. CDR3 DNA: TGTGCCAGCAGCCCAGCAGGACAGGCCAGCTATGGCTACACCTTC. Protein product: CASSPAGQASYGYTF.

The chain has TRBV20-1 and TRBJ2-7; TRBD1 is a possible D gene (5 bases). The CDR3 contains 15 residues. CDR1 and CDR2 (germline): DFQATT, SNEGSKA (reference sequence). The germline V and J ends were trimmed by 0 bases and 5 bases, with 17 bases remaining between them. The CDR3 region is CSAREISGHGHEQYF. The CDR3 DNA sequence: TGCAGTGCTAGAGAGATCTCCGGACACGGGCACGAGCAGTACTTC.

This sequence joins TRBV3-1 and TRBJ2-1; possibly TRBD1 or TRBD2 for D (5 bases each). V lost 4 bases to trimming and J lost 10 bases, with 14 bases between them. Germline CDR1 reads LGHDT; CDR2 reads YNNKEL (reference sequence). The CDR3 length is 13 residues. CDR3 nucleotide sequence: TGTGCCAGCAGCCCAAGGTGGGACGGGGAGCAGTTCTTC. Protein product: CASSPRWDGEQFF.

This clonotype was counted between two and nine times. The chain joins TRBV4-2 to TRBJ1-2; the D gene is possibly TRBD1 (5 bases). This CDR3 has 15 residues. The germline gives CDR1 LGHNA, CDR2 YNFKEQ. The germline V and J ends were trimmed by 4 bases and 4 bases, with 16 bases remaining between them. This CDR3 reads CASSRTGEGVYGYTF. The CDR3 nucleotides are TGTGCCAGCAGCCGAACAGGCGAGGGTGTCTATGGCTACACCTTC.

The sample holds many counts of this clonotype. V and J are TRBV5-1 and TRBJ2-1; 8 bases align to TRBD2. This CDR3 comprises 15 residues. Trimming at V came to 4 bases and at J to 5 bases, leaving 8 bases not matched to a gene. CDR1 is SGHRS, CDR2 YFSETQ, per germline. The CDR3 bases are TGCGCCAGCAGCCGGGGGACTAGTTCTCACAATGAGCAGTTCTTC. It codes for CASSRGTSSHNEQFF.

The chain employs TRBV4-1 and TRBJ2-5; possibly TRBD2 for D (5 bases). Trimming stripped 1 base from V and 5 bases from J, with 11 bases between. Looked up from germline, CDR1 is MGHRA and CDR2 is YSYEKL. The CDR3 consists of 14 residues. CDR3 sequence reads: CASSQGGLDETQYF. The CDR3 DNA is TGCGCCAGCAGCCAAGGAGGGCTGGACGAGACCCAGTACTTC.

The chain uses TRBV7-9 and TRBJ2-7; the D call may be TRBD1 or TRBD2 (5 bases each). CDR1 and CDR2 from the germline V gene are SEHNR and FQNEAQ (reference sequence). The V end lost 4 bases, the J end lost 6 bases, and 13 bases lay between the germline ends. This CDR3 contains 13 residues. The CDR3 is CASSSSGTVEQYF. The CDR3 coding sequence is TGTGCCAGCAGCTCCTCGGGGACGGTCGAGCAGTACTTC.

This clonotype was found a few times. The chain has TRBV6-1 and TRBJ2-1; D ambiguous. V shed 6 bases and J shed 4 bases, with 10 bases lying between them. This CDR3 region has 13 residues. Germline values: CDR1 MNHNS, CDR2 SASEGT. CDR3 loop: CASRPTRYNEQFF. The CDR3 DNA follows: TGTGCCAGCAGACCCACGAGGTACAATGAGCAGTTCTTC.

This clonotype was found a few times. This chain's CDR3 is CAWSVRSPYEQYF. The CDR3 DNA reads TGTGCCTGGAGTGTACGGTCCCCTTACGAGCAGTACTTC. The chain recombines TRBV30 with TRBJ2-7; D is unresolved. The germline gives CDR1 GTSNPN, CDR2 SVGIG (reference sequence). V dropped 0 bases and J dropped 4 bases, with 10 bases sitting between them. CDR3 length equals 13 residues.

The V and J genes are TRBV7-2 and TRBJ2-7; possibly TRBD1 for D (6 bases). V lost 7 bases and J lost 6, with 13 bases in between. From germline, CDR1 is SGHTA and CDR2 FQGNSA. The CDR3 consists of 12 residues. CDR3 loop: CASTADRTEQYF. DNA for the CDR3: TGTGCCAGCACCGCAGACAGGACCGAGCAGTACTTC.

This clonotype was seen repeatedly, ten times or more. The V and J genes are TRBV10-3 and TRBJ2-1; TRBD1 agrees at 7 bases. The CDR3 consists of 14 residues. V lost 3 bases to trimming and J lost 6 bases; unmatched junction nucleotides: 5. The germline gives CDR1 ENHRY, CDR2 SYGVKD. CDR3 DNA sequence: TGTGCCATCAGTGACAGGGGGTCGAGCAATGAGCAGTTCTTC. This codes for CAISDRGSSNEQFF.